A selection of T cell receptor beta chains follows, all from one sample in a study of shared clonotypes between healthy human individuals. Produced via immunoSEQ multiplex PCR; TCRdb's table is partial and in-frame only. This table has hundreds of thousands of clones, about 96% appearing once. The sample consisted of naive CD8+ T cells sorted from blood. These receptors were collected from a woman aged 25 to 39 in good health. Both conserved end residues are part of each CDR3. Each record gives: J gene, D gene, V gene, CDR3 protein. The D gene is left open where the match is weak.

j_call: TRBJ2-7; d_call: NA; v_call: TRBV28; cdr3_aa: CASRKDTYYEQYF
j_call: TRBJ2-7; d_call: TRBD2; v_call: TRBV7-9; cdr3_aa: CASSYGLAAYEQYF
j_call: TRBJ2-7; d_call: NA; v_call: TRBV7-9; cdr3_aa: CASSSGLNYEQYF
j_call: TRBJ2-3; d_call: TRBD2; v_call: TRBV6-5; cdr3_aa: CASSYAGAGGPGTQYF
j_call: TRBJ2-7; d_call: NA; v_call: TRBV9; cdr3_aa: CASSVNVGTYEQYF
j_call: TRBJ2-7; d_call: NA; v_call: TRBV4-1; cdr3_aa: CASSHPGTVRNEQYF
j_call: TRBJ1-2; d_call: NA; v_call: TRBV5-1; cdr3_aa: CASSLMQGFYGYTF
j_call: TRBJ2-3; d_call: TRBD2; v_call: TRBV10-1; cdr3_aa: CASSENGLAGVGTDTQYF
j_call: TRBJ2-1; d_call: NA; v_call: TRBV19; cdr3_aa: CASSIGLYNEQFF
j_call: TRBJ2-3; d_call: NA; v_call: TRBV10-3; cdr3_aa: CAISDPGTFTDTQYF
j_call: TRBJ2-3; d_call: TRBD2; v_call: TRBV6-5; cdr3_aa: CASTPAGGGFDTQYF
j_call: TRBJ1-5; d_call: NA; v_call: TRBV9; cdr3_aa: CASSEGGGNQPQHF
j_call: TRBJ2-7; d_call: NA; v_call: TRBV10-1; cdr3_aa: CASSEPGGYEQYF
j_call: TRBJ1-1; d_call: NA; v_call: TRBV15; cdr3_aa: CATSRDSTGRLTEAFF
j_call: TRBJ2-1; d_call: NA; v_call: TRBV6-5; cdr3_aa: CASSYSGESSYNEQFF
j_call: TRBJ1-6; d_call: TRBD1; v_call: TRBV28; cdr3_aa: CASSPVQGEYNSPLHF
j_call: TRBJ2-2; d_call: NA; v_call: TRBV6-4; cdr3_aa: CASSGSGRASGELFF
j_call: TRBJ2-2; d_call: NA; v_call: TRBV30; cdr3_aa: CAWREGTGELFF
j_call: TRBJ2-7; d_call: NA; v_call: TRBV11-3; cdr3_aa: CASSSGSSNEQYF
j_call: TRBJ2-2; d_call: NA; v_call: TRBV11-2; cdr3_aa: CASSFSFNTGELFF
j_call: TRBJ1-4; d_call: NA; v_call: TRBV7-9; cdr3_aa: CASSSYDPSLNEKLFF
j_call: TRBJ1-5; d_call: TRBD1; v_call: TRBV10-1; cdr3_aa: CASSESAGGNKNSNQPQHF
j_call: TRBJ2-4; d_call: NA; v_call: TRBV19; cdr3_aa: CASRARDGSKNIQYF
j_call: TRBJ1-1; d_call: NA; v_call: TRBV27; cdr3_aa: CASSISRNTEAFF
j_call: TRBJ2-2; d_call: NA; v_call: TRBV6-5; cdr3_aa: CASSYTITGELFF
j_call: TRBJ2-7; d_call: NA; v_call: TRBV7-9; cdr3_aa: CASSLAVSGFHEQYF
j_call: TRBJ2-1; d_call: NA; v_call: TRBV2; cdr3_aa: CASSAKRVRFNEQFF
j_call: TRBJ2-7; d_call: NA; v_call: TRBV7-3; cdr3_aa: CASSQQGFGSEQYF
j_call: TRBJ2-7; d_call: NA; v_call: TRBV29-1; cdr3_aa: CSVEVGNTYEQYF
j_call: TRBJ2-7; d_call: NA; v_call: TRBV27; cdr3_aa: CASSWASSYEQYF
j_call: TRBJ1-1; d_call: TRBD1; v_call: TRBV11-2; cdr3_aa: CASSLARDRDDMNTEAFF
j_call: TRBJ2-5; d_call: NA; v_call: TRBV4-1; cdr3_aa: CASSQSGLFPETQYF
j_call: TRBJ1-1; d_call: NA; v_call: TRBV2; cdr3_aa: CASGSVEDLPLLNTEAFF
j_call: TRBJ1-4; d_call: TRBD1; v_call: TRBV27; cdr3_aa: CASSPTGGLREKLFF
j_call: TRBJ2-1; d_call: NA; v_call: TRBV7-8; cdr3_aa: CASSLEGETSSYNEQFF
j_call: TRBJ2-7; d_call: TRBD1; v_call: TRBV6-6; cdr3_aa: CASSWVDRAYEQYF
j_call: TRBJ1-4; d_call: NA; v_call: TRBV20-1; cdr3_aa: CSASKGELFF
j_call: TRBJ2-7; d_call: NA; v_call: TRBV5-1; cdr3_aa: CASKIDPGSSYEQYF
j_call: TRBJ1-3; d_call: NA; v_call: TRBV2; cdr3_aa: CASSDNKSWQISGNTIYF
j_call: TRBJ1-3; d_call: NA; v_call: TRBV19; cdr3_aa: CARPGPSPAPGNTIYF
j_call: TRBJ2-6; d_call: NA; v_call: TRBV27; cdr3_aa: CASSADTAFSGANVLTF
j_call: TRBJ1-1; d_call: TRBD1; v_call: TRBV14; cdr3_aa: CASSQAKGQGPNTEAFF
j_call: TRBJ2-6; d_call: NA; v_call: TRBV6-5; cdr3_aa: CASSFGGANVLTF
j_call: TRBJ1-2; d_call: NA; v_call: TRBV6-6; cdr3_aa: CASSYTETDYGYTF
j_call: NA; d_call: NA; v_call: TRBV10-2; cdr3_aa: CASTGQSYEQYF
j_call: TRBJ2-5; d_call: TRBD2; v_call: TRBV7-9; cdr3_aa: CASSIDLAGLYQETQYF
j_call: NA; d_call: TRBD1; v_call: TRBV27; cdr3_aa: CASSNRGNEQYF
j_call: NA; d_call: TRBD1; v_call: TRBV27; cdr3_aa: CASSRTGAYEQYF
j_call: TRBJ1-2; d_call: TRBD1; v_call: TRBV9; cdr3_aa: CASSPRTGGEDGYTF
j_call: TRBJ2-7; d_call: NA; v_call: TRBV18; cdr3_aa: CASSPEATSSYEQYF
j_call: TRBJ2-3; d_call: NA; v_call: TRBV29-1; cdr3_aa: CSAPGHLTDTQYF
j_call: TRBJ2-7; d_call: TRBD1; v_call: TRBV4-2; cdr3_aa: CASSQELGTGAYEQYF
j_call: TRBJ1-3; d_call: NA; v_call: TRBV15; cdr3_aa: CATSSPKSRGYGNTIYF